The sequence of this T cell receptor beta chain was determined in a study of tumor-infiltrating lymphocytes in primary liver carcinoma. Blood RNA originated from unsorted whole blood, with germline DNA additionally extracted. Study-level points and caveats: The samples were not sorted (they were bulk), so CD4+ and CD8+ repertoires were not compared.

For this clonotype: Its antigen is not identified. One base away lies a much larger clone, so this may be a sequencing read error.

A primer in the constant region served to generate TCR beta cDNA from roughly 550 ng of total RNA. Three nested multiplex PCR rounds, a slightly modified ARM-PCR, produced the libraries for TCR beta. Both of the initial two PCR rounds ran for around 9 cycles and employed TRBV1-TRBV30 forward primers alongside a C-beta reverse primer. TCRdb reprocessed the multiplex PCR reads via MiXCR and lists one record per CDR3 protein. The sample lists some 190,000 distinct CDR3 sequences, over 45% seen once, with roughly 76% in the top ten. In germline, CDR1 is MNHEY, CDR2 SVGEGT. This CDR3 comprises 13 residues.

V gene TRBV6-2 or TRBV6-3 combines with J gene TRBJ2-7; tentative D call: TRBD2 (6 bases). This TCR came from a man aged 40-49 years with primary liver carcinoma and hepatitis B virus infection. Specimen: peripheral blood. The CDR3 DNA sequence: TGTGGCAGCACCGGGACTTATTCCTACGAGCAGTACTTC. It encodes CGSTGTYSYEQYF.